This T cell receptor beta chain was sequenced in a study of blood T cell repertoires in COVID-19. The ends lost 6 bases at V and 5 bases at J; junction bases unmatched: 7. The germline V gene has CDR1 MNHEY and CDR2 SVGAGI. The CDR3 length is 13 residues. Original data processing: It was from reference gene primer amplification that nucleated cell counts were estimated. Libraries were prepared by immunoSEQ multiplex PCR; TCRdb keeps only in-frame clonotypes and omits some of them. V and J calls and clone size follow that table, whereas D and trimming were derived from the DNA. The top ten hold approximately 8% of the sample, which has some 210,000 clones, almost 85% seen once.

The genes are TRBV6-5 and TRBJ2-7, with 7 bases identical to TRBD1. The clonotype originates from a woman aged 45-65 years with active or convalescent COVID-19. Sequencing was done on a sample of peripheral blood. The CDR3: CASRPGQVNEQYF. In DNA form, the CDR3 reads TGTGCCAGCAGACCCGGACAGGTCAACGAGCAGTACTTC.